This TCR beta chain stems from a study of shared clonotypes between healthy human individuals. The naive CD8 subset, CD45RO-negative cells positively selected for CCR7, excluded terminally differentiated effector memory CD45RA+ cells. The data were produced by immunoSEQ multiplex PCR, yet TCRdb's version contains in-frame clones alone and is incomplete. The table has about 1,900,000 clones, approximately 94% seen once. Sequenced input: naive CD8+ T cells sorted from blood. This receptor was taken from a man younger than 35 in good health.

The CDR3 nucleotides are TGTGCCAGTAGTCCTGAGACAGGGTGGACCCTCCACTTT. It is translated as CASSPETGWTLHF. V and J are TRBV19 and TRBJ1-6; 7 bases match TRBD1. The V segment lost 5 bases and the J segment 14 bases; nucleotides outside the gene matches: 9. CDR1 and CDR2 (germline): LNHDA, SQIVND (reference sequence). CDR3 length equals 13 residues.